The 26 T cell receptor beta chains reported below all come from one sample, sequenced in a study of blood T cells in healthy people across ages (dated by TCRdb to between 2015 and 2016). To prepare the library, 5' RACE was applied. The sequencer was an Illumina HiSeq 2500. A second PCR of about 7 to 12 cycles was performed with a sample-barcoded 5' primer and a J-beta primer mix. TCRdb reworked the public reads: Q25 trimming with fastp, MiXCR clone assembly, productive beta chains retained. For every CDR3 protein sequence, its rows merge into one entry that carries the most common genes and DNA. Present in this sample are some 760,000 distinct CDR3 sequences, 20% to 25% of which were seen just once. The biggest ten clones account for roughly 9% of the sample. This same sample was also part of a study on T cells of mothers and their children.

The specimen was blood. These TCRs come from a boy between 10 and 17 years old in good health.

This clonotype was seen only a few times. The CDR3: CASSIDQGEQFF. CDR3 DNA: TGTGCCAGTAGTATAGATCAGGGTGAGCAGTTCTTC. The rearrangement joins TRBV19 to TRBJ2-1; D might be TRBD1 (5 bases). The CDR3 has 12 amino acids. Trimming stripped 0 bases from V and 9 bases from J, with 6 bases between. The V gene's germline CDR1 is LNHDA and CDR2 SQIVND (reference sequence).

This clonotype was counted only a few times. The CDR3 DNA is TGTGCCAGCAGTTTCTCTTCCAGGGCCTTCTCCTACAATGAGCAGTTCTTC. Residues: CASSFSSRAFSYNEQFF. The chain recombines TRBV27 with TRBJ2-1, with a possible D match to TRBD1 (5 bases). The CDR3 totals 17 residues. V lost 3 bases, J lost 0 bases, and 15 bases lay in between. Germline CDR1 MNHEY, CDR2 SMNVEV (reference sequence).

A few counts support this clonotype. The chain combines TRBV5-5 with TRBJ2-1; tentatively, D is TRBD2 (6 bases). The CDR3 has 15 residues. In germline, CDR1 is SGHKS, CDR2 YYEKEE (reference sequence). The V and J ends lost 3 bases and 0 bases respectively, with 10 bases between them. CDR3 loop: CASSSGSGSYNEQFF. In DNA, the CDR3 is TGTGCCAGCAGCTCGGGTAGCGGCTCCTACAATGAGCAGTTCTTC.

The V and J genes are TRBV5-5 and TRBJ1-4; D is undetermined. The V and J ends lost 1 base and 7 bases respectively, with 5 bases between them. The length of the CDR3 is 12 residues. Germline V gene sequence: CDR1 SGHKS, CDR2 YYEKEE (reference sequence). Here the CDR3 reads CASSLLREKLFF. CDR3 nucleotide sequence: TGTGCCAGCAGCTTGCTGCGTGAAAAACTGTTTTTT.

The V call is TRBV19, the J call TRBJ2-2, with D uncertain. In germline, CDR1 is LNHDA, CDR2 SQIVND (reference sequence). The CDR3 has 14 residues. V was shortened by 5 bases and J by 5 bases, with 12 bases between the two germline ends. The CDR3 loop is CASSRQSYTGELFF. The CDR3 bases are TGTGCCAGTAGTCGGCAGTCATATACCGGGGAGCTGTTTTTT.

The rearrangement uses TRBV12-3 or TRBV12-4 and TRBJ2-5; D remains unclear. The length of the CDR3 is 13 residues. The V end lost 3 bases, the J end lost 7 bases, and 12 bases lay between the germline ends. CDR3 DNA sequence: TGTGCCAGCAGTTTGGGTTTGAAGGGGACCCAGTACTTC. Translating it yields CASSLGLKGTQYF.

The V gene is TRBV5-6, the J gene TRBJ2-7; TRBD1 might be the D (5 bases). The germline gives CDR1 SGHDT, CDR2 YYEEEE. The CDR3 sequence is 16 residues long. The V end lost 0 bases, the J end lost 2 bases, and 15 bases lay between the germline ends. DNA of the CDR3: TGTGCCAGCAGCTTGGGGGCAGGGAAGGAAGCCTACGAGCAGTACTTC. Protein sequence: CASSLGAGKEAYEQYF.

This clonotype has just a few counts. V usage is TRBV14 and J usage is TRBJ1-1; TRBD1 might be the D (5 bases). This CDR3 contains 14 residues. With 4 bases removed from V and 4 bases from J, the gap between germline ends came to 13 bases. Germline V CDR1 and CDR2: SGHDN, FVKESK. DNA of the CDR3: TGTGCCAGCAGCCTAAGACGGGGGGGCACTGAAGCTTTCTTT. Its translation: CASSLRRGGTEAFF.

This clonotype has only a few counts. The chain couples TRBV6-6 to TRBJ2-3; TRBD2 matches at 7 bases. Unmatched junction bases numbered 1, after V lost 4 bases and J lost 3 bases. The V gene's germline CDR1 is MNHNY and CDR2 SVGAGI (reference sequence). CDR3 size: 13 residues. This CDR3 reads CASSWGGTDTQYF. The CDR3 region has the DNA TGTGCCAGCAGTTGGGGGGGGACAGATACGCAGTATTTT.

This chain uses TRBV7-2 with TRBJ1-6; D ambiguous. Trimming pared 1 base from V and 7 bases from J, leaving 8 bases between. The CDR3 runs to 14 residues. Germline CDR1 SGHTA, CDR2 FQGNSA. CDR3 protein: CASSLGPLNSPLHF. DNA of the CDR3: TGTGCCAGCAGCTTAGGACCTCTCAATTCACCCCTCCACTTT. Full variable domain (outside the CDR3, taken from reference TRBV7-2 and TRBJ1-6): GAGVSQSPSNKVTEKGKDVELRCDPISGHTALYWYRQSLGQGLEFLIYFQGNSAPDKSGLPSDRFSAERTGGSVSTLTIQRTQQEDSAVYLCASSLGPLNSPLHFGNGTRLTVT.

The V call is TRBV4-3, the J call TRBJ2-7; D possibly matches TRBD1 or TRBD2 (5 bases each). V was trimmed by 0 bases and J by 4 bases, leaving 13 bases between them. CDR1 is LGHNA, CDR2 YSLEER, per germline. This CDR3 is 15 amino acids long. The CDR3 protein is CASSQERGPFYEQYF. CDR3 DNA sequence: TGCGCCAGCAGCCAAGAGAGGGGCCCCTTTTACGAGCAGTACTTC.

This clonotype appeared a few times. The chain uses TRBV7-2 and TRBJ2-1; 7 bases map to TRBD2. Trimming cost V 3 bases and J 5 bases; bases outside gene matches: 4. Germline loops: CDR1 SGHTA, CDR2 FQGNSA. The CDR3 runs 14 residues. In DNA form, the CDR3 reads TGTGCCAGCAGCTTTTACGGGGGGAACAATGAGCAGTTCTTC. Its translation: CASSFYGGNNEQFF.

This clonotype has a handful of counts. J is TRBJ2-2 and V is TRBV5-1; D gene ambiguous. V gave up 4 bases and J gave up 2 bases, with 15 bases separating them. In germline, CDR1 is SGHRS, CDR2 YFSETQ. CDR3 length: 16 amino acids. CDR3 coding DNA: TGCGCCAGCAGCCCCTCGTTAGGGCCCAACACCGGGGAGCTGTTTTTT. Translating it yields CASSPSLGPNTGELFF.

This clonotype was detected a few times. V and J are TRBV9 and TRBJ2-5, with a tentative D call TRBD1 (6 bases). The CDR3 totals 16 residues. Germline V gene sequence: CDR1 SGDLS, CDR2 YYNGEE. Trimming took off 4 bases at V and 2 bases at J, with 18 bases between the two ends. The CDR3 region has the DNA TGTGCCAGCAGCCCCGAGGGGGATATCATTCAAGAGACCCAGTACTTC. It specifies CASSPEGDIIQETQYF.

Only a few counts were recorded for this clonotype. V and J are TRBV6-5 and TRBJ2-7; TRBD1 aligns across 11 bases. The junction had 7 bases not matched to a gene; V was cut back by 2 bases and J by 1 base. The CDR3 has 17 amino acids. Per germline, CDR1 MNHEY and CDR2 SVGAGI. CDR3 amino acids: CASSYTGGTGGSYEQYF. As DNA, the CDR3 is TGTGCCAGCAGTTACACCGGGGGGACAGGGGGTTCCTACGAGCAGTACTTC.

Details on this clonotype: The conserved final phenylalanine or tryptophan is absent from the CDR3, which likely points to a read error. V is TRBV29-1 and J is TRBJ2-5; no firm D call. Germline V CDR1 and CDR2: SQVTM, ANQGSEA. The germline V and J ends were trimmed by 4 bases and 3 bases, with 9 bases remaining between them. The CDR3 is 12 amino acids. CDR3 amino acids: CSVVHFEETQYS. The CDR3 nucleotides read TGCAGCGTTGTTCATTTTGAAGAGACCCAGTACTCC.

V gene TRBV6-1 combines with J gene TRBJ2-3; the match to TRBD2 covers 8 bases. CDR1 MNHNS and CDR2 SASEGT come from the germline V gene. V dropped 7 bases and J dropped 4; count of bases not matched to a gene: 10. This CDR3 comprises 15 residues. CDR3 sequence reads: CASIQRGGQSDTQYF. CDR3 coding DNA: TGTGCCAGCATCCAACGCGGGGGGCAGTCAGATACGCAGTATTTT.

The J gene is TRBJ2-1, the V gene TRBV28; tentatively, D is TRBD2 (6 bases). V lost 1 base, J lost 0 bases, and 13 bases lay in between. The germline gives CDR1 MDHEN, CDR2 SYDVKM. The CDR3 runs 17 residues. The CDR3 region has the DNA TGTGCCAGCAGTTTATTCTTAGCGGAACGCTCCTACAATGAGCAGTTCTTC. Protein: CASSLFLAERSYNEQFF.

This clonotype has only a few counts. The rearrangement uses TRBV7-8 and TRBJ2-5; 8 nucleotides match TRBD2. Germline lookup yields CDR1 SGHVS and CDR2 FQNEAQ. The CDR3 consists of 15 residues. The trim removed 3 bases at V and 1 base at J, leaving 4 bases unmatched. The CDR3 DNA sequence: TGTGCCAGCAGCTTTGCCGGGGGGGCCCAAGAGACCCAGTACTTC. This gives the protein CASSFAGGAQETQYF.

The J gene is TRBJ2-1, the V gene TRBV5-4, with TRBD1 matching over 11 bases. This CDR3 spans 16 amino acids. V gave up 4 bases and J gave up 5 bases; unmatched junction bases: 8. The germline gives CDR1 SGHNT, CDR2 YYREEE (reference sequence). The CDR3 region has the DNA TGTGCCAGCAGCCTAGGGGACAGGGGGTACGACAATGAGCAGTTCTTC. Translation gives CASSLGDRGYDNEQFF.

In its sample, this clonotype was seen a few times. This chain connects TRBV28 to TRBJ1-5; the D is unclear. V lost 7 bases, J lost 11 bases, and 15 bases lay in between. The CDR3 is made up of 12 amino acids. In germline, CDR1 is MDHEN, CDR2 SYDVKM. CDR3 sequence reads: CASIAGSGSQHF. The CDR3 DNA sequence: TGTGCCAGCATTGCAGGCTCGGGGTCCCAGCATTTT.

This clonotype was observed a handful of times. The chain recombines TRBV12-5 with TRBJ2-1; D is uncertain. The closer fit of TRBJ2-5 to the DNA end suggests the J call may be wrong. In germline, CDR1 is LGHNT, CDR2 FRNRAP. The CDR3 sequence is 11 residues long. CDR3 sequence reads: CASGLFETQYF. CDR3 bases: TGTGCTAGTGGTTTGTTCGAGACCCAGTACTTC.

The rearrangement uses TRBV6-6 and TRBJ2-5, with 10 bases fitting TRBD2. The DNA end favors TRBJ2-1, so the J call may be wrong. The CDR3 extends over 15 amino acids. Germline V CDR1 and CDR2: MNHNY, SVGAGI (reference sequence). The CDR3 nucleotides are TGTGCCAGCAGCGGACTAGCGGCTAGTCGGTGGGAGCAGTTCTTC. Translated: CASSGLAASRWEQFF.

Only one count was recorded for this clonotype. Lacking the conserved final phenylalanine or tryptophan, this CDR3 likely reflects a read error. No DNA is shown, since the ends of the CDR3 on it are uncertain; the CDR3 is the one TCRdb lists. The chain has TRBV12-3 or TRBV12-4 and TRBJ2-3; the table calls TRBD2, which could not be checked here. The CDR3 spans 14 residues, counting both ends. This chain's CDR3 is CASSCSGSTDAEYS.

This clonotype was counted a few times. The chain carries TRBV7-2 and TRBJ1-5; D is uncertain. Germline CDR1 SGHTA, CDR2 FQGNSA. The CDR3 runs to 15 residues. V gave up 2 bases and J gave up 5 bases, with 13 bases separating them. The CDR3 DNA reads TGTGCCAGCAGCTTAAATCCTACATTAGATCAGCCCCAGCATTTT. Its translation: CASSLNPTLDQPQHF.

The chain has TRBV4-1 and TRBJ2-2, with unresolved D. In germline, CDR1 is MGHRA, CDR2 YSYEKL. The germline V and J ends were trimmed by 0 bases and 5 bases, with 4 bases remaining between them. The length of the CDR3 is 13 residues. The CDR3 reads CASSQDPTGELFF. The CDR3 coding sequence is TGCGCCAGCAGCCAAGATCCAACCGGGGAGCTGTTTTTT.